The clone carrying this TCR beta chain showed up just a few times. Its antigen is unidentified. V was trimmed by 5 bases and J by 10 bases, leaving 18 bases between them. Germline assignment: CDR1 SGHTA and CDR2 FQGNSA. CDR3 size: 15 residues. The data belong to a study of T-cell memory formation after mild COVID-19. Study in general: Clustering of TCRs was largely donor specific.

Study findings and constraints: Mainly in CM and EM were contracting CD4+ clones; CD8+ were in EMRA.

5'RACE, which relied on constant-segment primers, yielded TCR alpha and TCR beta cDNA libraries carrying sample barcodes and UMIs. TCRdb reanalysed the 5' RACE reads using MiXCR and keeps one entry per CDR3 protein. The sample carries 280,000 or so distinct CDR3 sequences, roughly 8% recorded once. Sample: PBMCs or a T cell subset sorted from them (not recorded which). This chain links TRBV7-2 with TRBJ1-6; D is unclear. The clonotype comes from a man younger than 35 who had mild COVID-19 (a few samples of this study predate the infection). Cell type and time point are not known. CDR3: CASSATVSYGSPLHF. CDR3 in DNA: TGTGCCAGCAGCGCCACAGTGTCTTATGGCTCACCCCTCCACTTT.